This T cell receptor (beta chain) comes out of a study of cytomegalovirus exposure and HLA in healthy donors. General study results and limits: The authors later linked a missense DCLRE1C variant to TCR beta V- and J-gene trimming. Diagnosis of cytomegalovirus status made by the classifier reportedly showed high specificity and sensitivity. Per a later analysis, 18,000 or so TCR beta sequences showed association with HLA alleles at 0.05 false discovery rate. The study had only CMV serostatus as immune exposure information.

CDR3 length equals 18 residues. V trimming: 4 bases; J trimming: 0 bases; junction bases outside the gene matches: 9. Germline CDR1 and CDR2: KGHSH and LQKENI. The PCR made use of 60 Vbeta and 13 Jbeta primers. Produced via immunoSEQ multiplex PCR; TCRdb's table is partial and in-frame only. Counted here are around 280,000 clones, 70% to 90% occurring once; the ten biggest clones make up 2% to 3%. In regard to this clone: Its specificity is unknown.

This rearrangement joins TRBV18 to TRBJ2-2, with TRBD1 identical over 9 bases. The receptor was isolated from a woman younger than 35 in good health and CMV-seronegative. Sequences were obtained from PBMCs. The CDR3 region has the DNA TGTGCCAGCTCACGACCCGGGACAGGGAACGCGAACACCGGGGAGCTGTTTTTT. Amino acid sequence: CASSRPGTGNANTGELFF.